This T cell receptor beta chain was sequenced in a study of T cells in narcolepsy. Study overall: Healthy controls were enrolled alongside patients with narcolepsy type 1 or type 2.

This clone was seen a single time. Its specificity is unknown. General observations from the study: In some patient and control memory CD4+ samples, autoreactive clones were absent. Same-patient CSF and blood CD4+ T cell clonotypes included HCRT-specific and TRIB2-specific autoreactive ones. Autoreactive clonotypes reportedly recurred in blood of same and different patients, not controls.

Looked up from germline, CDR1 is SGHAT and CDR2 is FQNNGV. The CDR3 has 15 amino acids. V was cut by 1 base and J by 1 base, with 9 bases left in between. Assay: immunoSEQ multiplex PCR; the TCRdb copy retains only in-frame clones and omits some. This table has tens of thousands of clones, 81% appearing once. This clonotype originated in a human donor in good health. The rearrangement joins TRBV11-2 to TRBJ2-3; D possibly corresponds to TRBD2 (6 bases). Sequencing was performed on memory (CD45RA-) CD4+ T cells from blood. The CDR3 is CASSLGTGGTDTQYF. CDR3 in DNA: TGTGCCAGCAGCTTAGGTACGGGGGGCACAGATACGCAGTATTTT.